This note documents a single TCR beta chain sequence. This record belongs to a study of shared clonotypes between healthy human individuals. It was into CD45RA+ naive and CD45RA-negative memory subsets that the CD4+ cells were split. Germline V gives CDR1 ENHRY, CDR2 SYGVKD. The CDR3 covers 15 residues. Trimming left V 5 bases short and J 0 bases short, with 10 bases between. Generated by immunoSEQ multiplex PCR, the TCRdb table keeps only in-frame clones and is missing some. The data hold about 1 million clones, with approximately 72% observed a single time. The sequencing input was memory CD4+ T cells sorted from blood. Subset specified: CD45RA-negative fraction. The source of this sequence is a man younger than 35 in good health. The V and J genes are TRBV10-3 and TRBJ1-4; the D is unclear. CDR3 sequence (DNA): TGTGCCATCAGTAAAGGGAGGGCAACTAATGAAAAACTGTTTTTT. Protein sequence: CAISKGRATNEKLFF.